The clone carrying this TCR beta chain occurred once. Its antigen remains unidentified. This sample was taken from a study of Tregs in tolerant kidney transplant recipients. CD4+CD25+CD127- Tregs, CD4+CD25- non-Tregs, CD4 and CD8 cells were sorted. An overnight rest at 37°C with around 210 IU/ml IL-2 preceded regulatory T cell sorting from thawed PBMCs. This CDR3 region has 15 residues. V lost 7 bases to trimming and J lost 8 bases, with 23 bases between them. The germline V gene encodes CDR1 SNHLY and CDR2 FYNNEI. This table comes from immunoSEQ multiplex PCR, and its TCRdb copy is limited to in-frame clones, with some not included. There are about 17,000 clones in the sample; 82% occur only once, and 2% to 2.5% lies in the top ten. Whole-study results and caveats: Biological reproducibility was not directly addressed in this study. The small number of patients limits these findings pending further validation.

The material sequenced was Tregs from blood. This sequence joins TRBV2 and TRBJ1-2; D ambiguous. This clonotype was sampled from a human donor in good health. The CDR3 here is CASTYSGPTEGGYTF. CDR3 DNA: TGTGCCAGCACTTATTCTGGGCCTACCGAAGGGGGCTACACCTTC. The variable domain in full, completed from reference TRBV2 and TRBJ1-2, reads EPEVTQTPSHQVTQMGQEVILRCVPISNHLYFYWYRQILGQKVEFLVSFYNNEISEKSEIFDDQFSVERPDGSNFTLKIRSTKLEDSAMYFCASTYSGPTEGGYTFGSGTRLTVV.